The rows below give T cell receptor beta chains drawn from one sample of a study of cytomegalovirus exposure and HLA in healthy donors. Measured with immunoSEQ multiplex PCR; TCRdb has only the in-frame clones, and not every one. Among around 110,000 clones listed, over 50% were seen once. The sequencing sample was made of PBMCs. The receptors stem from a woman in her forties in good health and CMV-seropositive. The CDR3 runs from the conserved cysteine through the conserved F or W. Each record gives: CDR3 protein, CDR3 DNA, clone size, D gene, J gene, V gene, CDR3 length. The D gene is left open where the match is weak. Size tells how often a clone was seen (once, few, many) or the class of an expanded clone, and some rows leave it out.

CDR3aa: CAISEGRGSYEQYF
CDR3nt: TGTGCCATCAGTGAGGGACGGGGGTCCTACGAGCAGTACTTC
abundance: few
d_gene: NA
j_gene: TRBJ2-7
v_gene: TRBV10-3
len: 14

CDR3aa: CASSSSGGPQYEQYF
CDR3nt: TGTGCCAGCAGCTCCAGCGGCGGACCCCAATACGAGCAGTACTTC
abundance: few
d_gene: NA
j_gene: TRBJ2-7
v_gene: TRBV7-2
len: 15

CDR3aa: CASSLRTGDNSPLHF
CDR3nt: TGCGCCAGCAGCTTGAGGACAGGGGATAATTCACCCCTCCACTTT
abundance: NA
d_gene: TRBD1
j_gene: TRBJ1-6
v_gene: TRBV5-1
len: 15

CDR3aa: CASSLQGRAEAFF
CDR3nt: TGTGCCAGCAGCTTACAGGGCCGGGCTGAAGCTTTCTTT
abundance: NA
d_gene: NA
j_gene: TRBJ1-1
v_gene: TRBV7-2
len: 13

CDR3aa: CATSRDPGRGGDTQYF
CDR3nt: TGTGCCACCAGCAGAGATCCGGGCAGGGGCGGAGATACGCAGTATTTT
abundance: NA
d_gene: NA
j_gene: TRBJ2-3
v_gene: TRBV15
len: 16

CDR3aa: CSVERGGYEQYF
CDR3nt: TGCAGCGTTGAAAGGGGGGGCTACGAGCAGTACTTC
abundance: NA
d_gene: NA
j_gene: TRBJ2-7
v_gene: TRBV29-1
len: 12

CDR3aa: CASSGGPGGNYGYTF
CDR3nt: TGCGCCAGCTCCGGGGGCCCAGGGGGTAACTATGGCTACACCTTC
abundance: few
d_gene: TRBD1
j_gene: TRBJ1-2
v_gene: TRBV5-1
len: 15

CDR3aa: CASSLAGGPGELFF
CDR3nt: TGCGCCAGCAGCTTAGCGGGAGGGCCCGGGGAGCTGTTTTTT
abundance: NA
d_gene: TRBD2
j_gene: TRBJ2-2
v_gene: TRBV5-1
len: 14

CDR3aa: CASSIRTGHQPQHF
CDR3nt: TGTGCCAGTAGTATCCGGACAGGCCATCAGCCCCAGCATTTT
abundance: NA
d_gene: TRBD1
j_gene: TRBJ1-5
v_gene: TRBV19
len: 14

CDR3aa: CASRPGERGPRAYF
CDR3nt: TGTGCCAGCAGGCCAGGAGAGCGGGGACCCAGGGCGTACTTC
abundance: NA
d_gene: TRBD2
j_gene: TRBJ2-7
v_gene: TRBV14
len: 14

CDR3aa: CASSNRNSNQPQHF
CDR3nt: TGTGCCAGCAGCAACAGGAATAGCAATCAGCCCCAGCATTTT
abundance: NA
d_gene: NA
j_gene: TRBJ1-5
v_gene: TRBV9
len: 14

CDR3aa: CASSLESSYEQYF
CDR3nt: TGTGCCAGCAGCTTAGAGTCCAGCTACGAGCAGTACTTC
abundance: few
d_gene: NA
j_gene: TRBJ2-7
v_gene: TRBV7-6
len: 13

CDR3aa: CASSEGVLGTGELFF
CDR3nt: TGCGCCAGCAGTGAAGGGGTATTGGGCACCGGGGAGCTGTTTTTT
abundance: once
d_gene: NA
j_gene: TRBJ2-2
v_gene: TRBV10-1
len: 15

CDR3aa: CASSSPRTSGEETQYF
CDR3nt: TGCGCCAGCAGCTCTCCCCGGACTAGCGGGGAAGAGACCCAGTACTTC
abundance: NA
d_gene: TRBD2
j_gene: TRBJ2-5
v_gene: TRBV5-1
len: 16

CDR3aa: CASSDGQIYGYTF
CDR3nt: TGTGCCAGCAGTGATGGGCAGATCTATGGCTACACCTTC
abundance: NA
d_gene: NA
j_gene: TRBJ1-2
v_gene: TRBV6-1
len: 13

CDR3aa: CASSEPRGNGYTF
CDR3nt: TGTGCCAGCAGTGAACCCAGGGGGAACGGCTACACCTTC
abundance: NA
d_gene: TRBD1
j_gene: TRBJ1-2
v_gene: TRBV2
len: 13

CDR3aa: CASRAPSEEQFF
CDR3nt: TGTGCCAGCAGAGCCCCTAGCGAGGAGCAGTTCTTC
abundance: NA
d_gene: NA
j_gene: TRBJ2-1
v_gene: TRBV2
len: 12

CDR3aa: CASSSDRIGFF
CDR3nt: TGTGCCAGCAGCTCGGACAGAATCGGGTTTTTT
abundance: NA
d_gene: NA
j_gene: TRBJ1-4
v_gene: TRBV6-1
len: 11

CDR3aa: CASSASGGLTADTQYF
CDR3nt: TGTGCCAGCAGTGCTTCAGGGGGCCTGACCGCAGATACGCAGTATTTT
abundance: few
d_gene: TRBD1
j_gene: TRBJ2-3
v_gene: TRBV7-6
len: 16

CDR3aa: CASSPSLSGNEQFF
CDR3nt: TGTGCCAGCAGCCCTAGTCTCTCGGGGAATGAGCAGTTCTTC
abundance: few
d_gene: NA
j_gene: TRBJ2-1
v_gene: TRBV14
len: 14

CDR3aa: CASSYRGRNTEAFF
CDR3nt: TGTGCCAGCAGTTACAGGGGAAGGAACACTGAAGCTTTCTTT
abundance: once
d_gene: NA
j_gene: TRBJ1-1
v_gene: TRBV6-5
len: 14

CDR3aa: CASSPGDVRSHYGYTF
CDR3nt: TGTGCCAGCAGCCCGGGTGACGTCCGATCCCACTATGGCTACACCTTC
abundance: NA
d_gene: NA
j_gene: TRBJ1-2
v_gene: TRBV28
len: 16

CDR3aa: CASSEAGRGFGNTIYF
CDR3nt: TGTGCCAGCAGTGAAGCCGGCAGGGGGTTTGGAAACACCATATATTTT
abundance: NA
d_gene: TRBD1
j_gene: TRBJ1-3
v_gene: TRBV2
len: 16

CDR3aa: CASSDRGYEQYF
CDR3nt: TGTGCCAGCAGTGACAGGGGCTACGAGCAGTACTTC
abundance: NA
d_gene: TRBD1
j_gene: TRBJ2-7
v_gene: TRBV7-2
len: 12

CDR3aa: CASSESTAAEAFF
CDR3nt: TGCGCCAGCAGTGAATCGACTGCTGCTGAAGCTTTCTTT
abundance: NA
d_gene: NA
j_gene: TRBJ1-1
v_gene: TRBV10-1
len: 13

CDR3aa: CASSLARRQAGQYF
CDR3nt: TGTGCCAGCAGCTTAGCCCGAAGACAGGCCGGGCAGTACTTC
abundance: NA
d_gene: NA
j_gene: TRBJ2-7
v_gene: TRBV7-2
len: 14

CDR3aa: CASSRGTANQPQHF
CDR3nt: TGTGCCAGCTCGCGAGGGACAGCAAATCAGCCCCAGCATTTT
abundance: few
d_gene: TRBD1
j_gene: TRBJ1-5
v_gene: TRBV6-1
len: 14

CDR3aa: CASSLGVGSTEAFF
CDR3nt: TGTGCCAGCAGCCTTGGGGTGGGGAGCACTGAAGCTTTCTTT
abundance: NA
d_gene: NA
j_gene: TRBJ1-1
v_gene: TRBV5-6
len: 14

CDR3aa: CASSPVAGGPSDTQYF
CDR3nt: TGTGCCAGCAGCCCTGTGGCGGGAGGGCCGTCAGATACGCAGTATTTT
abundance: NA
d_gene: TRBD2
j_gene: TRBJ2-3
v_gene: TRBV4-2
len: 16

CDR3aa: CASSEELTGTGTTDTQYF
CDR3nt: TGTGCCAGCAGTGAAGAACTGACCGGGACAGGAACAACAGATACGCAGTATTTT
abundance: NA
d_gene: TRBD1
j_gene: TRBJ2-3
v_gene: TRBV6-1
len: 18

CDR3aa: CASTREAYEQYF
CDR3nt: TGTGCCAGCACCAGGGAAGCCTACGAGCAGTACTTC
abundance: NA
d_gene: NA
j_gene: TRBJ2-7
v_gene: TRBV6-1
len: 12

CDR3aa: CASSWTGTEYGYTF
CDR3nt: TGTGCCAGCAGCTGGACCGGGACAGAGTATGGCTACACCTTC
abundance: NA
d_gene: TRBD1
j_gene: TRBJ1-2
v_gene: TRBV5-4
len: 14

CDR3aa: CASSPPGIEAFF
CDR3nt: TGCGCCAGCAGCCCCCCCGGGATTGAAGCTTTCTTT
abundance: once
d_gene: NA
j_gene: TRBJ1-1
v_gene: TRBV5-1
len: 12

CDR3aa: CASAGLLYNEQFF
CDR3nt: TGTGCCAGCGCGGGACTATTGTACAATGAGCAGTTCTTC
abundance: NA
d_gene: TRBD2
j_gene: TRBJ2-1
v_gene: TRBV2
len: 13

CDR3aa: CASSLTGSNEQYF
CDR3nt: TGCGCCAGCAGCCTTACAGGGAGCAACGAGCAGTACTTC
abundance: NA
d_gene: NA
j_gene: TRBJ2-7
v_gene: TRBV5-1
len: 13

CDR3aa: CASTQTLGAEGTEAFF
CDR3nt: TGTGCCAGTACCCAAACCCTGGGGGCTGAAGGGACTGAAGCTTTCTTT
abundance: NA
d_gene: NA
j_gene: TRBJ1-1
v_gene: TRBV19
len: 16

CDR3aa: CASSRGGKGGEAFF
CDR3nt: TGTGCCAGCAGCCGGGGGGGCAAGGGAGGAGAAGCTTTCTTT
abundance: NA
d_gene: NA
j_gene: TRBJ1-1
v_gene: TRBV6-1
len: 14

CDR3aa: CASSLADRYNEQFF
CDR3nt: TGTGCCAGCAGCTTGGCGGACAGGTACAATGAGCAGTTCTTC
abundance: NA
d_gene: TRBD1
j_gene: TRBJ2-1
v_gene: TRBV5-4
len: 14

CDR3aa: CASSYLDRDWDEQYF
CDR3nt: TGTGCCAGCAGCTACCTGGACAGGGATTGGGACGAGCAGTACTTC
abundance: NA
d_gene: TRBD1
j_gene: TRBJ2-7
v_gene: TRBV11-3
len: 15

CDR3aa: CASSPEVAGGPRETQYF
CDR3nt: TGTGCCAGCAGTCCCGAGGTGGCGGGAGGGCCGAGGGAGACCCAGTACTTC
abundance: NA
d_gene: TRBD2
j_gene: TRBJ2-5
v_gene: TRBV28
len: 17

CDR3aa: CASSLDGPGLAVRNEQFF
CDR3nt: TGTGCCAGCAGCTTAGATGGCCCCGGACTAGCAGTCAGGAATGAGCAGTTCTTC
abundance: few
d_gene: TRBD2
j_gene: TRBJ2-1
v_gene: TRBV7-2
len: 18

CDR3aa: CASSSFSGHRKAEQFF
CDR3nt: TGTGCCAGCAGCTCATTTTCGGGACACAGAAAGGCTGAGCAGTTCTTC
abundance: NA
d_gene: NA
j_gene: TRBJ2-1
v_gene: TRBV13
len: 16

CDR3aa: CASKPTGAENQPQHF
CDR3nt: TGTGCCAGTAAGCCGACTGGGGCGGAAAATCAGCCCCAGCATTTT
abundance: NA
d_gene: NA
j_gene: TRBJ1-5
v_gene: TRBV19
len: 15

CDR3aa: CASSLRSGGEQYF
CDR3nt: TGTGCCAGCAGCTTGAGATCCGGGGGCGAGCAGTACTTC
abundance: NA
d_gene: NA
j_gene: TRBJ2-7
v_gene: TRBV5-6
len: 13

CDR3aa: CASGQTPTGAQYF
CDR3nt: TGTGCTAGTGGCCAGACCCCGACAGGGGCCCAGTACTTC
abundance: NA
d_gene: TRBD1
j_gene: TRBJ2-5
v_gene: TRBV12-5
len: 13

CDR3aa: CASSPGTGNTEAFF
CDR3nt: TGTGCCAGCAGTCCCGGGACAGGGAACACTGAAGCTTTCTTT
abundance: NA
d_gene: TRBD1
j_gene: TRBJ1-1
v_gene: TRBV28
len: 14

CDR3aa: CASSLTSATRAFYNEQFF
CDR3nt: TGTGCCAGCTCACTAACCTCAGCGACCAGGGCTTTCTACAATGAGCAGTTCTTC
abundance: NA
d_gene: NA
j_gene: TRBJ2-1
v_gene: TRBV18
len: 18